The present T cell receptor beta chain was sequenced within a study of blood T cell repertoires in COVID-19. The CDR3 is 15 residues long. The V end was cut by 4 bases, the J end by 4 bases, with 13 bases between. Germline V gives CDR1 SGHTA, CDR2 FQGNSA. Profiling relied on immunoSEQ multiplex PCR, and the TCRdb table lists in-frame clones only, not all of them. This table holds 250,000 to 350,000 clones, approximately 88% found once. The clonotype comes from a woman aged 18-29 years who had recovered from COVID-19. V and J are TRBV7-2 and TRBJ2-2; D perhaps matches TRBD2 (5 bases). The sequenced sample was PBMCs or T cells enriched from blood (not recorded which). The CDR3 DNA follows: TGTGCCAGCAGCTGGGTACTAGGGAGCACCGGGGAGCTGTTTTTT. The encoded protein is CASSWVLGSTGELFF.